The following is a T cell receptor (beta chain) sequence with its context. This sample stems from a study of blood T cell repertoires in COVID-19. The overall study: Acute-phase and convalescent COVID-19 samples originated in the United States, Italy and Spain.

There are 12 residues in the CDR3. Germline V lookup: CDR1 SEHNR, CDR2 FQNEAQ (reference sequence). V was clipped by 5 bases and J by 1 base, with 6 bases between them. Per the original data handling: Reference gene primer amplification gave nucleated cell count estimates. Sequencing used immunoSEQ multiplex PCR; TCRdb keeps in-frame clones, though not all of them. Clone size and V and J calls were adopted from that table, with D and trimming inferred from the DNA. The data show around 78,000 clones, with around 80% seen just once and about 17% held by the top ten. The sequencing sample was made of peripheral blood. This rearrangement joins TRBV7-9 to TRBJ2-7, with no clear D. The source of this sequence is a human donor in a cohort sampled during active COVID-19. CDR3 DNA: TGTGCCAGCAGCGCGGAGTCCTACGAGCAGTACTTC. Translation gives CASSAESYEQYF.